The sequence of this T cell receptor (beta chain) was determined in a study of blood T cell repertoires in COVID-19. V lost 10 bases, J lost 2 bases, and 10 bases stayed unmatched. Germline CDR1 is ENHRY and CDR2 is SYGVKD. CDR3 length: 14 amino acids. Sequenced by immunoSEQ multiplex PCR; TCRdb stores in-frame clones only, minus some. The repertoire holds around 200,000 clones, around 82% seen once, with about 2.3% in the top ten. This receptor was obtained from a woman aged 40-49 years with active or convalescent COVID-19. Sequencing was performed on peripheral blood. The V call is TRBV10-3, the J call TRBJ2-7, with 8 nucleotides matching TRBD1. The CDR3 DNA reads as TGTGCCACTCTACCCGGGACAGGAACCTACGAGCAGTACTTC. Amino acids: CATLPGTGTYEQYF.